This TCR beta chain stems from a study of response to subunit inactivated influenza vaccine. Study-wide results and limits: Each seasonal flu vaccination may recruit only limited new T cells, authors suggested.

TCRdb called the RT-PCR reads again in MiXCR, with one record for every CDR3 protein. The sample gives hundreds of thousands of distinct CDR3 sequences, around 25% of which show up once; 1.5% to 2% is in the top ten. The CDR3 extends over 13 amino acids. Looked up from germline, CDR1 is SNHLY and CDR2 is FYNNEI. Unmatched junction bases numbered 6, after V lost 7 bases and J lost 4 bases. The table lists this clonotype with a few counts. No antigen is known for it. The sequence derives from a man in his fifties who received an inactivated influenza vaccine. The chain recombines TRBV2 with TRBJ1-2; 7 bases are a match to TRBD1. This material consisted of CD4+ T cells sorted from PBMCs, taken around 5 days after vaccination. DNA for the CDR3: TGTGCCAGCAATACAGGGGAAGGCTATGGCTACACCTTC. Translating it yields CASNTGEGYGYTF. Full variable domain (missing parts from reference TRBV2 and TRBJ1-2): EPEVTQTPSHQVTQMGQEVILRCVPISNHLYFYWYRQILGQKVEFLVSFYNNEISEKSEIFDDQFSVERPDGSNFTLKIRSTKLEDSAMYFCASNTGEGYGYTFGSGTRLTVV.